This T cell receptor (beta chain) derives from a study of long-term antiretroviral therapy in people with HIV. General observations from the study: Clones that had undergone expansion before ART dominated the repertoire at all time points.

Sampling of each donor yielded at least one pre-ART PBMC sample and at least two post-ART PBMC samples. The assay used was immunoSEQ (version v3.0), run at survey level. Generated by immunoSEQ multiplex PCR, the TCRdb table keeps only in-frame clones and is missing some. The sample carries roughly 33,000 clones, around 97% recorded once. About this clone: What it recognizes is unknown.

V lost 5 bases to trimming and J lost 5 bases, with 12 bases between them. The CDR3 has 13 residues. CDR1 SGHTA and CDR2 FQGTGA come from the germline V gene. The V gene is TRBV7-3, the J gene TRBJ2-5; D gene uncertain. The TCR was taken from a man aged 30 to 45 with HIV. The sequences come from unsorted PBMCs, collected 6.9 years after starting antiretroviral therapy. The CDR3 reads CASSPSGGETQYF. Written as DNA, the CDR3 is TGTGCCAGCAGCCCGTCCGGTGGGGAGACCCAGTACTTC.